The next 8 T cell receptor beta chains were all read from a single sample in a study of CD8 T cells in Susac syndrome. When the RNA was reverse transcribed, random hexamers were used with an input of roughly 0.5 to 1 ug. A single record per CDR3 protein comes from TCRdb applying MiXCR to the immunoSEQ multiplex PCR reads. The table lists 250,000 to 350,000 distinct CDR3 sequences, approximately 85% of them singletons. Sequencing was performed on CD8+ T cells from PBMCs. All receptors derive from a human donor with multiple sclerosis.

The rearrangement joins TRBV15 to TRBJ1-6; D remains ambiguous. Germline CDR1 reads LNHNV; CDR2 reads YYDKDF (reference sequence). CDR3 length: 14 residues. The V and J ends lost 2 bases and 9 bases respectively, with 11 bases between them. The CDR3 coding sequence is TGTGCCACCAGCAGAACTAGTCGAGGTTCACCCCTCCACTTT. This encodes CATSRTSRGSPLHF.

The chain links TRBV6-2 or TRBV6-3 to TRBJ2-1; either TRBD1 or TRBD2 may fit D (5 bases each). The ends were cut back, 10 bases at V and 7 bases at J, with 11 bases in the middle. The CDR3 runs to 11 residues. Germline lookup yields CDR1 MNHEY and CDR2 SVGEGT. The CDR3 DNA sequence: TGTGCCACCGGGACGATAAATGAGCAGTTCTTC. Protein product: CATGTINEQFF.

The rearrangement uses TRBV7-8 and TRBJ2-2; 9 nucleotides line up with TRBD1. The germline V gene has CDR1 SGHVS and CDR2 FQNEAQ. With V trimmed by 5 bases and J by 6 bases, 7 bases remained unmatched. The CDR3 has 15 residues. The DNA of the CDR3 is TGTGCCAGCAGCCCCGGGACAGGGTACCCCGGGGAGCTGTTTTTT. Translation: CASSPGTGYPGELFF.

The rearrangement joins TRBV7-9 to TRBJ1-2; 9 bases match TRBD1. The CDR3 has 14 amino acids. V shed 6 bases, J shed 4 bases, and the junction held 6 bases outside the gene matches. The germline V gene encodes CDR1 SEHNR and CDR2 FQNEAQ (reference sequence). The CDR3: CASRIVTGGYGYTF. The CDR3, as DNA: TGTGCCAGCAGGATCGTGACAGGGGGCTATGGCTACACCTTC.

V usage is TRBV5-5 and J usage is TRBJ2-1; D is undetermined. V lost 2 bases and J lost 4, with 13 bases in between. This CDR3 contains 15 residues. Germline V gene lookup returns CDR1 SGHKS and CDR2 YYEKEE (reference sequence). The CDR3 loop reads CASSFGPGKYNEQFF. The CDR3 coding sequence is TGTGCCAGCAGCTTTGGCCCCGGCAAGTACAATGAGCAGTTCTTC.

This chain connects TRBV6-1 to TRBJ1-3, with 10 bases fitting TRBD1. The CDR3 has 14 residues. Germline V lookup: CDR1 MNHNS, CDR2 SASEGT. After removal of 8 bases from V and 4 bases from J, the junction contained 5 bases not matched to a gene. The CDR3 is CASRGQGSGNTIYF. The CDR3 DNA is TGTGCCAGCCGGGGACAGGGGTCCGGAAACACCATATATTTT.

The rearrangement uses TRBV19 and TRBJ2-3; D not resolved. Trimming pared 3 bases from V and 2 bases from J, leaving 15 bases between. The CDR3 is made up of 16 amino acids. Per germline, CDR1 LNHDA and CDR2 SQIVND (reference sequence). The CDR3 DNA sequence: TGTGCCAGTAGTATTGGCTCGTCCGCCTCCACAGATACGCAGTATTTT. As protein: CASSIGSSASTDTQYF. Together with reference TRBV19 and TRBJ2-3, the CDR3 gives the full variable domain: DGGITQSPKYLFRKEGQNVTLSCEQNLNHDAMYWYRQDPGQGLRLIYYSQIVNDFQKGDIAEGYSVSREKKESFPLTVTSAQKNPTAFYLCASSIGSSASTDTQYFGPGTRLTVL.

CDR3 DNA sequence: TGCAGTGCTAGGGGGTCTAGCGGGAGGCCTACCTACGAGCAGTACTTC. It encodes CSARGSSGRPTYEQYF. The rearrangement uses TRBV20-1 and TRBJ2-7, with 11 nucleotides matching TRBD2. Germline V lookup: CDR1 DFQATT, CDR2 SNEGSKA (reference sequence). V lost 3 bases, J lost 2 bases, and 9 bases stayed unmatched. This CDR3 spans 16 amino acids.